This TCR beta chain was recorded in a study of post-analysis software for immune sequencing data. At the level of the study: Secondary progressive, relapsing-remitting and progressive-relapsing multiple sclerosis were among the included disease courses.

TCR beta cDNA libraries had unique molecular identifiers. TCRdb itself ran the PCR reads through MiXCR, one entry per CDR3 protein. The table records around 260,000 distinct CDR3 sequences, 30% to 45% of them present only once. Germline V gene sequence: CDR1 DFQATT, CDR2 SNEGSKA (reference sequence). The CDR3 is made up of 14 amino acids. V was clipped by 0 bases and J by 4 bases, with 12 bases between them. The sample holds many counts of this clonotype. What it binds is not known. General study points: F measure showed strong co-clustering of same-batch samples. Compared against controls, patients with multiple sclerosis displayed significantly lower normalized Chao1 diversity. Elevated frequency relative to controls characterized a handful of TRBV segments in patients, TRBV5-6, TRBV5-1 and TRBV20-1 among them.

Material: blood. The receptor's source is a girl under 18 with multiple sclerosis. The rearrangement links TRBV20-1 to TRBJ1-2; D not resolved. CDR3 in amino acids: CSARDQRETYGYTF. In DNA, the CDR3 is TGCAGTGCTAGAGATCAGAGGGAAACCTATGGCTACACCTTC.